Shown below are 13 T cell receptor beta chains from a single sample sequenced in a study of blood T cell repertoires in COVID-19. The data were produced by immunoSEQ multiplex PCR, yet TCRdb's version contains in-frame clones alone and is incomplete. The sample has some 200,000 clones, about four fifths seen once; the top ten hold approximately 8%. Sequenced: peripheral blood. The origin of the receptors is a woman in her 50s with active or convalescent COVID-19.

The rearrangement uses TRBV15 and TRBJ2-1; tentatively, D is TRBD2 (6 bases). The CDR3 totals 15 residues. V was trimmed by 0 bases and J by 4 bases, leaving 10 bases between them. Germline assignment: CDR1 LNHNV and CDR2 YYDKDF (reference sequence). CDR3 sequence (DNA): TGTGCCACCAGCAGAGATCCGGGAGCATACAATGAGCAGTTCTTC. Translated: CATSRDPGAYNEQFF. Variable domain in full (rest from reference TRBV15 and TRBJ2-1): DAMVIQNPRYQVTQFGKPVTLSCSQTLNHNVMYWYQQKSSQAPKLLFHYYDKDFNNEADTPDNFQSRRPNTSFCFLDIRSPGLGDTAMYLCATSRDPGAYNEQFFGPGTRLTVL.

The rearrangement joins TRBV2 to TRBJ1-5, with D maybe TRBD1 (6 bases). The V gene lost 6 bases and the J gene lost 2 bases, with 20 bases spanning the gap. This CDR3 is 17 amino acids long. The germline gives CDR1 SNHLY, CDR2 FYNNEI. The CDR3 coding sequence is TGTGCCAGCAGAGGAAAACGGGGAGCAGGGGGCAATCAGCCCCAGCATTTT. This codes for CASRGKRGAGGNQPQHF. Full variable domain (outside the CDR3, taken from reference TRBV2 and TRBJ1-5): EPEVTQTPSHQVTQMGQEVILRCVPISNHLYFYWYRQILGQKVEFLVSFYNNEISEKSEIFDDQFSVERPDGSNFTLKIRSTKLEDSAMYFCASRGKRGAGGNQPQHFGDGTRLSIL.

In DNA, the CDR3 is TGCGCCAGCAGTGAACTTTTTAGCGGGGGGCCCAGTATAGGCGAGCAGTACGTC. Translating it yields CASSELFSGGPSIGEQYV. This chain joins TRBV10-2 and TRBJ2-7, with 10 bases fitting TRBD2. With V trimmed by 3 bases and J by 6 bases, 17 bases remained unmatched. Germline CDR1 reads WSHSY; CDR2 reads SAAADI. This CDR3 has 18 amino acids.

V gene TRBV5-1 combines with J gene TRBJ2-2, with 7 bases fitting TRBD1. The CDR3 runs to 15 residues. Germline loops: CDR1 SGHRS, CDR2 YFSETQ. The V gene end was trimmed by 4 bases and the J gene end by 6 bases; junction bases not matched to a gene: 9. The CDR3 sequence is CASSPAQGQAGELFF. The DNA for the CDR3 is TGCGCCAGCAGCCCGGCTCAAGGACAGGCCGGGGAGCTGTTTTTT.

The chain couples TRBV6-1 to TRBJ1-5; D gene unclear. V shed 1 base and J shed 4 bases, with 11 bases lying between them. The germline V gene encodes CDR1 MNHNS and CDR2 SASEGT. The CDR3 runs 15 residues. As DNA, the CDR3 is TGTGCCAGCAGTGAAGAAAAAGGGAGTAATCAGCCCCAGCATTTT. It encodes CASSEEKGSNQPQHF.

This clone was found a few times. V and J are TRBV20-1 and TRBJ2-1; the D is unclear. V lost 3 bases and J lost 6, with 6 bases in between. The CDR3 totals 11 residues. The germline CDR1 and CDR2 sequences are DFQATT and SNEGSKA (reference sequence). The CDR3 sequence: CSASHVNEQFF. CDR3 DNA: TGCAGTGCTAGCCATGTCAATGAGCAGTTCTTC.

The chain joins TRBV7-8 to TRBJ2-7; 7 bases line up with TRBD1. CDR1 is SGHVS and CDR2 is FQNEAQ in the germline V gene. V was clipped by 3 bases and J by 0 bases; unmatched bases: 5. CDR3 length equals 15 residues. The CDR3 protein is CASSFRRDSSYEQYV. CDR3 coding DNA: TGTGCCAGCAGCTTTCGACGGGACAGCTCCTACGAGCAGTACGTC.

V and J are TRBV19 and TRBJ1-3; TRBD1 might be the D (6 bases). Germline V lookup: CDR1 LNHDA, CDR2 SQIVND (reference sequence). There are 16 residues in the CDR3. Trimming shortened V by 6 bases and J by 0 bases, and 15 bases separated the two germline ends. The CDR3 is CASRRQGQSSGNTIYF. In DNA, the CDR3 is TGTGCCAGTAGGCGCCAGGGGCAAAGCTCTGGAAACACCATATATTTT.

The chain couples TRBV25-1 to TRBJ1-3; TRBD1 might be the D (6 bases). Germline loops: CDR1 MGHDK, CDR2 SYGVNS. The V and J ends lost 5 bases and 4 bases respectively, with 12 bases between them. This CDR3 is 14 amino acids long. This chain's CDR3 is CASSTPGQGNTIYF. The CDR3 DNA sequence: TGTGCCAGCAGTACCCCTGGACAGGGAAACACCATATATTTT.

The chain links TRBV15 to TRBJ2-1; D possibly corresponds to TRBD1 (5 bases). The ends were cut back, 0 bases at V and 8 bases at J, with 14 bases in the middle. CDR3 length: 15 residues. The germline V gene has CDR1 LNHNV and CDR2 YYDKDF (reference sequence). The CDR3 is CATSRETQGRDEQFF. The CDR3 DNA sequence: TGTGCCACCAGCAGAGAGACCCAGGGAAGGGATGAGCAGTTCTTC. Together with reference TRBV15 and TRBJ2-1, the CDR3 gives the full variable domain: DAMVIQNPRYQVTQFGKPVTLSCSQTLNHNVMYWYQQKSSQAPKLLFHYYDKDFNNEADTPDNFQSRRPNTSFCFLDIRSPGLGDTAMYLCATSRETQGRDEQFFGPGTRLTVL.

The chain combines TRBV18 with TRBJ2-2; 7 positions agree with TRBD2. Germline values: CDR1 KGHSH, CDR2 LQKENI. CDR3 length: 16 residues. V lost 2 bases and J lost 5; bases outside the gene matches: 8. The CDR3 sequence is CASSPGAGRRTGELFF. CDR3 in DNA: TGTGCCAGCTCACCAGGAGCGGGGCGGAGAACCGGGGAGCTGTTTTTT.

This sequence joins TRBV4-1 and TRBJ2-7, with 7 positions matching TRBD2. V lost 4 bases to trimming and J lost 7 bases; unmatched junction nucleotides: 1. Germline CDR1 and CDR2: MGHRA and YSYEKL. This CDR3 region has 11 residues. Here the CDR3 reads CASSPGGEQYF. The CDR3 DNA reads TGCGCCAGCAGCCCCGGGGGGGAGCAGTACTTC.

This clone occurred once. The J gene is TRBJ1-1, the V gene TRBV19, with a possible D match to TRBD1 (5 bases). The V and J ends lost 3 bases and 4 bases respectively, with 15 bases between them. The CDR3 extends over 15 amino acids. Germline V CDR1 and CDR2: LNHDA, SQIVND (reference sequence). DNA for the CDR3: TGTGCCAGTAGTATGTTAGTGATCGGGGGCACTGAAGCTTTCTTT. It yields the protein CASSMLVIGGTEAFF.